Below, 17 T cell receptor beta chains from the same sample are listed, as sequenced in a study of beta chain features in type 1 diabetes. The whole isolated RNA underwent reverse transcription, so sequencing captured expressed TCRB transcripts. Assay used: immunoSEQ multiplex PCR; TCRdb lists only in-frame clones, some missing. The sample lists roughly 170,000 clones, about 13% seen once, with 0.62% in the top ten. The sequenced sample consisted of central memory CD4+ T cells from blood. These receptors originate from a woman under 30 in good health.

The V call is TRBV5-1, the J call TRBJ1-2; D gene unclear. The germline V gene has CDR1 SGHRS and CDR2 YFSETQ. Trimming took 5 bases from V and 0 from J, leaving 5 bases between them. This CDR3 comprises 12 residues. CDR3 DNA: TGCGCCAGCAGTAATACTAACTATGGCTACACCTTC. Its translation is CASSNTNYGYTF.

The chain is built from TRBV5-6 and TRBJ2-7; 8 bases are shared with TRBD1. Germline V lookup: CDR1 SGHDT, CDR2 YYEEEE. V trimming: 7 bases; J trimming: 3 bases; junction bases outside the gene matches: 9. This CDR3 spans 14 amino acids. The chain's CDR3 is CASSLTGERYEQYF. The CDR3 DNA is TGTGCCAGCTCTCTGACAGGGGAACGCTACGAGCAGTACTTC.

This clone turned up a few times. The V gene is TRBV4-1, the J gene TRBJ2-3; maybe TRBD2 (6 bases). V lost 1 base, J lost 2 bases, and 7 bases lay in between. This CDR3 comprises 14 residues. CDR1 and CDR2 (germline): MGHRA, YSYEKL. For the CDR3, the DNA is TGCGCCAGCAGCCAAGGCGGGAACACAGATACGCAGTATTTT. Protein product: CASSQGGNTDTQYF.

J is TRBJ2-1 and V is TRBV7-9; tentative D call: TRBD1 (5 bases). The CDR3 is 15 amino acids. V gave up 8 bases and J gave up 0 bases, with 14 bases separating them. Germline V gene sequence: CDR1 SEHNR, CDR2 FQNEAQ (reference sequence). CDR3 in amino acids: CASVPGRVSYNEQFF. DNA for the CDR3: TGTGCCAGCGTCCCCGGCAGGGTCTCCTACAATGAGCAGTTCTTC.

The rearrangement links TRBV5-6 to TRBJ2-3; D might be TRBD2 (6 bases). The CDR3 has 15 residues. Germline V gene lookup returns CDR1 SGHDT and CDR2 YYEEEE. Trimming pared 2 bases from V and 4 bases from J, leaving 14 bases between. CDR3 protein: CASSLYGSAADTQYF. Written as DNA, the CDR3 is TGTGCCAGCAGCTTATACGGGAGTGCCGCAGATACGCAGTATTTT.

The V and J genes are TRBV5-4 and TRBJ2-2; TRBD2 matches at 8 bases. Germline loops: CDR1 SGHNT, CDR2 YYREEE (reference sequence). The CDR3 loop spans 14 amino acids. J lost 7 bases, V lost 2 bases, and 4 bases had no gene match. CDR3 protein: CASSLAGVDGELFF. In nucleotides, the CDR3 is TGTGCCAGCAGCTTAGCGGGAGTCGACGGGGAGCTGTTTTTT.

This clone was found a few times. This sequence joins TRBV29-1 and TRBJ1-2, with 10 bases aligning to TRBD1. From germline, CDR1 is SQVTM and CDR2 ANQGSEA. Trimming cost V 7 bases and J 4 bases; bases outside gene matches: 3. The CDR3 consists of 12 residues. The CDR3 loop reads CSERTGGYGYTF. DNA of the CDR3: TGCAGCGAGAGGACAGGGGGCTATGGCTACACCTTC.

The rearrangement uses TRBV27 and TRBJ2-5; D is possibly TRBD2 (5 bases). This CDR3 has 13 residues. Germline assignment: CDR1 MNHEY and CDR2 SMNVEV (reference sequence). V was pared by 5 bases and J by 2 bases, with 9 bases between. CDR3 protein: CASSPSGQETQYF. The CDR3 coding sequence is TGTGCCAGCAGTCCGAGCGGACAAGAGACCCAGTACTTC.

This clone was seen a few times. The rearrangement joins TRBV4-3 to TRBJ1-2; D gene unclear. V was trimmed by 4 bases and J by 3 bases, leaving 9 bases between them. CDR1 is LGHNA, CDR2 YSLEER, per germline. The CDR3 is made up of 13 amino acids. CDR3 sequence (DNA): TGCGCCAGCAGCCCGCAAAGAGACTATGGCTACACCTTC. It encodes CASSPQRDYGYTF.

This clone was seen only a few times. The V call is TRBV29-1, the J call TRBJ1-1; 7 bases are shared with TRBD1. CDR3 size: 16 residues. V shed 5 bases, J shed 3 bases, and the junction held 15 bases outside the gene matches. The V gene's germline CDR1 is SQVTM and CDR2 ANQGSEA. CDR3 nucleotide sequence: TGCAGCGTTCTGACTCCACAGGGGCTGGGATACACTGAAGCTTTCTTT. It translates to CSVLTPQGLGYTEAFF.

This clone was seen many times. The chain joins TRBV29-1 to TRBJ2-1; perhaps TRBD1 as D (5 bases). Germline loops: CDR1 SQVTM, CDR2 ANQGSEA. The length of the CDR3 is 13 residues. Trimming shortened V by 5 bases and J by 9 bases, and 17 bases separated the two germline ends. Here the CDR3 reads CSVKRVTGFEQFF. CDR3 coding DNA: TGCAGCGTTAAGCGCGTTACAGGATTTGAGCAGTTCTTC.

This clone has a handful of counts. The genes are TRBV5-1 and TRBJ2-6; TRBD2 matches at 7 bases. This CDR3 region has 15 residues. V shed 6 bases, J shed 1 base, and the junction held 4 bases outside the gene matches. CDR1 and CDR2 from the germline V gene are SGHRS and YFSETQ. CDR3: CASKVRESGANVLTF. The CDR3 coding sequence is TGCGCCAGCAAAGTGCGGGAGTCTGGGGCCAACGTCCTGACTTTC.

The gene calls are TRBV6-6 and TRBJ1-5; 9 bases map to TRBD1. Germline trimming cut 10 bases from V and 1 base from J; bases unmatched to any gene: 5. The CDR3 loop spans 14 amino acids. Germline loops: CDR1 MNHNY, CDR2 SVGAGI (reference sequence). CDR3 DNA: TGTGCCATTCCCGGGACAGGGAGCAATCAGCCCCAGCATTTT. It codes for CAIPGTGSNQPQHF.

The CDR3 protein is CASSRGDRGRQFF. The CDR3 region has the DNA TGTGCCAGCAGCCGAGGGGACAGGGGTCGGCAGTTCTTC. The V gene is TRBV11-2, the J gene TRBJ2-1, with TRBD1 matching over 10 bases. The length of the CDR3 is 13 residues. The ends lost 5 bases at V and 12 bases at J; junction bases unmatched: 7. Germline CDR1 reads SGHAT; CDR2 reads FQNNGV.

This clone showed up just a few times. The chain combines TRBV19 with TRBJ1-2; D call uncertain. The CDR3 has 11 amino acids. V was clipped by 5 bases and J by 4 bases, with 5 bases between them. The germline CDR1 and CDR2 sequences are LNHDA and SQIVND (reference sequence). The CDR3 reads CASSRAYGYTF. The CDR3 coding sequence is TGTGCCAGTAGTCGAGCCTATGGCTACACCTTC.

The chain joins TRBV28 to TRBJ2-7, with 10 bases lining up with TRBD2. The germline CDR1 and CDR2 sequences are MDHEN and SYDVKM. The length of the CDR3 is 16 residues. V shed 6 bases and J 5 bases; nucleotides not matched to a gene: 13. DNA for the CDR3: TGTGCCAGCAGCCGCATAGCGGGAGGTAGGAAAAACGAGCAGTACTTC. This translates into CASSRIAGGRKNEQYF.

In its sample, this clone was seen a few times. V is TRBV11-2 and J is TRBJ2-5; TRBD1 matches at 7 bases. The J segment lost 3 bases and the V segment lost 7 bases, leaving 5 bases of the junction unmatched. The CDR3 has 13 amino acids. Germline CDR1 is SGHAT and CDR2 is FQNNGV. CDR3 nucleotide sequence: TGTGCCAGCATCGGGACAGATAAAGAGACCCAGTACTTC. Protein product: CASIGTDKETQYF.